This TCR beta chain was found in a study of blood T cell repertoires in COVID-19. The table lists this clone with many counts. Germline assignment: CDR1 LNHDA and CDR2 SQIVND (reference sequence). The ends were cut back, 9 bases at V and 4 bases at J, with 12 bases in the middle. The CDR3 totals 12 residues. Assay: immunoSEQ multiplex PCR; the TCRdb copy retains only in-frame clones and omits some. Of about 150,000 clones listed, over 75% are singletons. The sample consisted of peripheral blood. The genes are TRBV19 and TRBJ1-2; D possibly corresponds to TRBD1 (5 bases). This receptor was taken from a man aged 55 to 70 with COVID-19, enrolled during active disease. The CDR3 bases are TGTGCCAGCGGGGGTCCGGGCTATGGCTACACCTTC. Its translation is CASGGPGYGYTF.